A selection of T cell receptor beta chains follows, all from one sample in a study of shared clonotypes between healthy human individuals. Clones were sequenced by immunoSEQ multiplex PCR, and TCRdb holds only the in-frame ones, with some missing. The sample holds some 630,000 clones, around 72% seen once. The material sequenced was memory CD4+ T cells sorted from blood. The receptors shown here come from a woman aged 25-40 years in good health. Both conserved end residues are part of each CDR3.

CAWTGPPSYEQYF	TRBV30	TRBJ2-7
CASSQAAGRAFF	TRBV14	TRBJ1-1
CASSYSGTSGRETQYF	TRBV11-1	TRBJ2-5
CASSVHRGQYGYTF	TRBV28	TRBJ1-2
CASSVTKRGYHYEQYF	TRBV28	TRBJ2-7
CASSQTQVEYTGELFF	TRBV28	TRBJ2-2
CASSLYRGTSGANVLTF	TRBV5-1	TRBJ2-6
CNLTSGNTIYF	TRBV9	TRBJ1-3
CASSQGPGEGPSYEQYF	TRBV4-1	TRBJ2-7
CASRGPRRDTQYF	TRBV7-9	TRBJ2-3
CASRVFGGHTEAFF	TRBV27	TRBJ1-1
CSAGLAMNTEAFF	TRBV29-1	TRBJ1-1
CASSQQGTVEKLFF	TRBV7-8	TRBJ1-4
CASSLRTGDRRKLFF	TRBV19	TRBJ1-4
CAIEGHSGGRTDTQYF	TRBV10-2	TRBJ2-3
CSVGPYRGPSYEQYF	TRBV29-1	TRBJ2-7
CSVEKLASRTDTQYF	TRBV29-1	TRBJ2-3
CASKVGPYEQYF	TRBV2	TRBJ2-7
CASSLQGSTNEKLFF	TRBV5-1	TRBJ1-4
CASRKQGGQPQHF	TRBV28	TRBJ1-5
CASSSRLNTEAFF	TRBV14	TRBJ1-1
CASSPGQVNTGELFF	TRBV18	TRBJ2-2
CASIPRDPNTGELFF	TRBV6-5	TRBJ2-2